This is a list of T cell receptor beta chains from one sample in a study of STAT3 mutations in large granular lymphocyte leukemia. Profiling relied on immunoSEQ multiplex PCR, and the TCRdb table lists in-frame clones only, not all of them. The data show some 9,800 clones, with about 85% seen just once and roughly a quarter held by the top ten. Sequenced: peripheral blood mononuclear cells. The origin of the receptors is a man aged 55 to 70 with T-cell large granular lymphocyte leukemia. Some clones in this sample may be carry-over from other donors' samples. Both conserved end residues are part of each CDR3. The D gene is left open where the match is weak.

V gene: TRBV19
D gene: TRBD2
J gene: TRBJ2-1
CDR3 DNA: TGTGCCAGTAAAGGGACTAGCGGAACAACTGAGCAGTTCTTC
CDR3 protein: CASKGTSGTTEQFF

V gene: TRBV19
D gene: TRBD1
J gene: TRBJ1-5
CDR3 DNA: TGTGCCAGTAGTACGACAGGGAGCAATCAGCCCCAGCATTTT
CDR3 protein: CASSTTGSNQPQHF

V gene: TRBV6-6
D gene: .
J gene: TRBJ2-7
CDR3 DNA: TGTGCCAGCAGTCCGGACCTGACTGCCGACGAGCAGTACTTC
CDR3 protein: CASSPDLTADEQYF

V gene: TRBV25-1
D gene: .
J gene: TRBJ1-4
CDR3 DNA: TGTGCCTCCGCGTTGGAAGGGAGGACTGAAAAACTGTTTTTT
CDR3 protein: CASALEGRTEKLFF

V gene: TRBV9
D gene: TRBD2
J gene: TRBJ2-7
CDR3 DNA: TGTGCCAGCAGCGTAGGGCTAGCGGGGAACTACGAGCAGTACTTC
CDR3 protein: CASSVGLAGNYEQYF

V gene: TRBV30
D gene: .
J gene: TRBJ2-1
CDR3 DNA: TGTGCCTGGAGTGTACAGCTATACAATGAGCAGTTCTTC
CDR3 protein: CAWSVQLYNEQFF

V gene: TRBV2
D gene: .
J gene: TRBJ2-5
CDR3 DNA: TGTGCCAGCAGTGAACGGACAGTACAAGAGACCCAGTACTTC
CDR3 protein: CASSERTVQETQYF

V gene: TRBV9
D gene: TRBD2
J gene: TRBJ2-7
CDR3 DNA: TGTGCCAGCAGCGTAGGCGGGAGCTTCTTCGAGCAGTACTTC
CDR3 protein: CASSVGGSFFEQYF

V gene: TRBV27
D gene: .
J gene: TRBJ2-3
CDR3 DNA: TGTGCCAGCAGTTTACTCCAGGGGATTAGCACAGATACGCAGTATTTT
CDR3 protein: CASSLLQGISTDTQYF

V gene: TRBV28
D gene: TRBD2
J gene: TRBJ2-7
CDR3 DNA: TGTGCCAGCAGTTTATCCCCCGGGACTAGGACCCGAGAGCAGTACTTC
CDR3 protein: CASSLSPGTRTREQYF

V gene: TRBV6-5
D gene: TRBD1
J gene: TRBJ1-2
CDR3 DNA: TGTGCCAGCAGTTTGGACAGGATCTATGGCTACACCTTC
CDR3 protein: CASSLDRIYGYTF

V gene: TRBV9
D gene: .
J gene: TRBJ1-4
CDR3 DNA: TGTGCCAGCAGCGTCCGGGACAAAAATGAAAAACTGTTTTTT
CDR3 protein: CASSVRDKNEKLFF

V gene: TRBV7-8
D gene: TRBD2
J gene: TRBJ2-7
CDR3 DNA: TGTGCCAGCAGCTTAGGGACTAGCCTGAACTCCTACGAGCAGTACTTC
CDR3 protein: CASSLGTSLNSYEQYF

V gene: TRBV29-1
D gene: .
J gene: TRBJ1-2
CDR3 DNA: .
CDR3 protein: CSVSTSAYGYTF

V gene: TRBV4-3
D gene: .
J gene: TRBJ1-4
CDR3 DNA: TGCGCCAGCAGCCAAGGGGATGTATTGGGCGATAATGAAAAACTGTTTTTT
CDR3 protein: CASSQGDVLGDNEKLFF

V gene: TRBV7-3
D gene: TRBD2
J gene: TRBJ2-3
CDR3 DNA: TGTGCCAGCAACCTAGCGGGCACAGATACGCAGTATTTT
CDR3 protein: CASNLAGTDTQYF

V gene: TRBV5-6
D gene: TRBD1
J gene: TRBJ2-5
CDR3 DNA: TGTGCCAGCAGCCTGGACAGGGAAGAGACCCAGTACTTC
CDR3 protein: CASSLDREETQYF

V gene: TRBV28
D gene: TRBD1
J gene: TRBJ1-2
CDR3 DNA: TGTGCCAGCAGCTCCCCTGGGACAGGAACTAACTATGGCTACACCTTC
CDR3 protein: CASSSPGTGTNYGYTF

V gene: TRBV7-3
D gene: .
J gene: TRBJ1-1
CDR3 DNA: TGTGCCAGCAGCTTGGGCACTGAGAACACTGAAGCTTTCTTT
CDR3 protein: CASSLGTENTEAFF

V gene: TRBV9
D gene: TRBD2
J gene: TRBJ2-5
CDR3 DNA: TGTGCCAGCAGCGTAGGCGGGACTAGCGGGAGCAGAGAGACCCAGTACTTC
CDR3 protein: CASSVGGTSGSRETQYF

V gene: TRBV29-1
D gene: TRBD1
J gene: TRBJ2-3
CDR3 DNA: TGCAGCGTTGAACGGGACAGGGGCACAGATACGCAGTATTTT
CDR3 protein: CSVERDRGTDTQYF

V gene: TRBV9
D gene: .
J gene: TRBJ2-1
CDR3 DNA: TGTGCCAGCAGCGCCACGGGATTGGTACCGGCCTACAATGAGCAGTTCTTC
CDR3 protein: CASSATGLVPAYNEQFF

V gene: TRBV6-1
D gene: .
J gene: TRBJ1-4
CDR3 DNA: TGTGCCAGCGGGCGGGCCCGGAGTGAAAAACTGTTTTTT
CDR3 protein: CASGRARSEKLFF